These 17 T cell receptor beta chains share one sample of origin, sequenced in a study of blood T cell repertoires in COVID-19. TCRdb's copy holds only in-frame clones and misses some; the assay was immunoSEQ multiplex PCR. This sample has nearly 300,000 clones, with 65% to 85% found just once. The specimen sequenced was peripheral blood. All receptors derive from a human donor with COVID-19, enrolled during active disease. The donor label of this sample is uncertain.

V usage is TRBV28 and J usage is TRBJ1-5, with 8 nucleotides matching TRBD1. Germline CDR1 MDHEN, CDR2 SYDVKM. This CDR3 has 16 residues. V trimming: 3 bases; J trimming: 6 bases; junction bases outside the gene matches: 10. CDR3 sequence: CASSFNDRGVGQPQHF. CDR3 DNA sequence: TGTGCCAGCAGTTTTAACGACAGGGGTGTGGGTCAGCCCCAGCATTTT.

This chain joins TRBV18 and TRBJ1-6; a possible D gene is TRBD1 (6 bases). The CDR3 runs to 17 residues. V lost 3 bases and J lost 8, with 20 bases in between. Germline assignment: CDR1 KGHSH and CDR2 LQKENI. The CDR3 DNA reads TGTGCCAGCTCACCCCTACAACAGGGTGTGCCGGATTCACCCCTCCACTTT. Encoded protein: CASSPLQQGVPDSPLHF.

This chain joins TRBV6-2 or TRBV6-3 and TRBJ2-1; D not certain. The CDR3 spans 12 residues. V lost 4 bases, J lost 7 bases, and 8 bases lay in between. Germline CDR1 reads MNHEY; CDR2 reads SVGEGT. The CDR3 is CASSWVLNEQFF. The CDR3, as DNA: TGTGCCAGCAGTTGGGTACTAAATGAGCAGTTCTTC.

This clone was counted only a few times. V is TRBV4-1 and J is TRBJ2-7; 7 bases align to TRBD2. The germline gives CDR1 MGHRA, CDR2 YSYEKL. The CDR3 is made up of 13 amino acids. V shed 3 bases and J 3 bases; nucleotides not matched to a gene: 2. Written as DNA, the CDR3 is TGCGCCAGCAGCCAGGGGACTAACTACGAGCAGTACTTC. This encodes CASSQGTNYEQYF.

A note on this clone: The same CDR3 arises from other DNA sequences in this sample as well. The chain uses TRBV11-2 and TRBJ2-5; TRBD2 matches 9 bases. Losses at the gene ends were 1 base for V and 4 bases for J; bases not matched to a gene: 1. Germline CDR1 and CDR2: SGHAT and FQNNGV. This CDR3 has 14 residues. CDR3 sequence: CASSLALAGETQYF. CDR3 coding DNA: TGTGCCAGCAGCTTAGCACTAGCGGGAGAGACCCAGTACTTC.

This clone was recorded only once. V gene TRBV21-1 combines with J gene TRBJ2-7; no DNA check was done on the table's D call, TRBD2. TRBV21-1 is marked as a pseudogene. There are 13 residues in the CDR3. As DNA, the CDR3 is TGTGCCAGCAGGTTTGGGGAGGAATACGAGCAGTACTTC. Translation: CASRFGEEYEQYF.

V and J are TRBV5-1 and TRBJ2-5; 7 positions match TRBD2. V lost 0 bases, J lost 2 bases, and 4 bases stayed unmatched. The CDR3 extends over 15 amino acids. Germline assignment: CDR1 SGHRS and CDR2 YFSETQ. CDR3 region: CASSLAGGRQETQYF. For the CDR3, the DNA is TGCGCCAGCAGCTTGGCCGGGGGGAGGCAAGAGACCCAGTACTTC.

V and J are TRBV7-6 and TRBJ2-7; maybe TRBD2 (5 bases). The CDR3 sequence is 15 residues long. V was shortened by 1 base and J by 6 bases, with 16 bases between the two germline ends. Germline V gene lookup returns CDR1 SGHVS and CDR2 FNYEAQ. The CDR3 sequence: CASSLGSNPRGEQYF. The CDR3 DNA reads as TGTGCCAGCAGCTTAGGGTCGAATCCCCGGGGCGAGCAGTACTTC.

The chain is built from TRBV6-5 and TRBJ1-1, with D perhaps matching TRBD1 (6 bases). The CDR3 contains 13 residues. The V gene's germline CDR1 is MNHEY and CDR2 SVGAGI. V was clipped by 8 bases and J by 7 bases, with 17 bases between them. CDR3 amino acids: CASVRTDGGEAFF. The CDR3, as DNA: TGTGCCAGCGTCCGGACAGACGGAGGTGAAGCTTTCTTT.

The CDR3 nucleotides read TGTGCCAGTACCCTTCGGGACAGGGCCTATGGCTACACCTTC. Protein product: CASTLRDRAYGYTF. The chain uses TRBV19 and TRBJ1-2, with 9 bases matching TRBD1. Germline CDR1 and CDR2: LNHDA and SQIVND (reference sequence). CDR3 length: 14 residues. V shed 7 bases, J shed 4 bases, and the junction held 7 bases outside the gene matches.

The chain combines TRBV24-1 with TRBJ2-5; 10 bases are shared with TRBD1. Germline CDR1 KGHDR, CDR2 SFDVKD. The V gene end was trimmed by 4 bases and the J gene end by 4 bases; junction bases not matched to a gene: 5. The CDR3 totals 15 residues. CDR3 coding DNA: TGTGCCACCAGTGAACTGACAGGGGGCGTAGAGACCCAGTACTTC. This gives the protein CATSELTGGVETQYF.

This clone was counted once. The V and J genes are TRBV12-3 or TRBV12-4 and TRBJ2-7, with D possibly being TRBD2 (5 bases). This CDR3 region has 12 residues. Trimming removed 6 bases at V and 7 bases at J, with 13 bases between. CDR3 residues: CASRSATGEQYF. The CDR3 nucleotides read TGTGCCAGCAGGTCAGCGACGGGAGAGCAGTACTTC.

CDR3 in DNA: TGTGCCAGCTCACCCCCCGGGGCAGGGGCTCCCAAAAACATTCAGTACTTC. This gives the protein CASSPPGAGAPKNIQYF. V gene TRBV18 combines with J gene TRBJ2-4; possibly TRBD1 for D (6 bases). Germline V CDR1 and CDR2: KGHSH, LQKENI. The CDR3 sequence is 17 residues long. V dropped 3 bases and J dropped 2 bases, with 17 bases sitting between them.

The chain is built from TRBV19 and TRBJ2-2; no clear D gene. V shed 6 bases and J shed 3 bases, with 8 bases lying between them. Germline CDR1 and CDR2: LNHDA and SQIVND (reference sequence). CDR3 length equals 13 residues. The CDR3 bases are TGTGCCAGTAGGCACTCCGACACCGGGGAGCTGTTTTTT. Its protein product is CASRHSDTGELFF. The entire variable domain, with the rest obtained from reference TRBV19 and TRBJ2-2, is as follows: DGGITQSPKYLFRKEGQNVTLSCEQNLNHDAMYWYRQDPGQGLRLIYYSQIVNDFQKGDIAEGYSVSREKKESFPLTVTSAQKNPTAFYLCASRHSDTGELFFGEGSRLTVL.

J is TRBJ2-6 and V is TRBV10-3; perhaps TRBD1 as D (6 bases). Germline V CDR1 and CDR2: ENHRY, SYGVKD. The CDR3 covers 19 residues. V was clipped by 2 bases and J by 0 bases, with 17 bases between them. The CDR3 coding sequence is TGTGCCATCAGTGAGAGGGCAGGGGAAGTGGGCTCTGGGGCCAACGTCCTGACTTTC. This gives the protein CAISERAGEVGSGANVLTF.

The V and J genes are TRBV2 and TRBJ1-6; 10 bases map to TRBD1. Germline V gene data show CDR1 as SNHLY and CDR2 as FYNNEI. The V and J ends lost 6 bases and 4 bases, in that order; junction bases with no gene match: 3. The CDR3 totals 15 residues. The DNA for the CDR3 is TGTGCCAGCAGCGCGGACAGGGGGTATAATTCACCCCTCCACTTT. Protein product: CASSADRGYNSPLHF.

V usage is TRBV28 and J usage is TRBJ1-5, with D possibly TRBD1 on 5 matching bases. The germline gives CDR1 MDHEN, CDR2 SYDVKM. Trimming took 3 bases from V and 3 from J, leaving 15 bases between them. There are 16 residues in the CDR3. DNA for the CDR3: TGTGCCAGCAGTTTGCTCCGGGGGGGACTCAATCAGCCCCAGCATTTT. Its protein is CASSLLRGGLNQPQHF.